The 22 T cell receptor beta chains in this list originate from one sample, sequenced in a study of blood T cell repertoires in COVID-19. Clones were sequenced by immunoSEQ multiplex PCR, and TCRdb holds only the in-frame ones, with some missing. The sample yields some 49,000 clones, 81% seen once. The sample comprised peripheral blood. The origin of the receptors is a woman of 80 years or more with COVID-19, enrolled during active disease.

J is TRBJ2-3 and V is TRBV7-9; D may be TRBD1 (5 bases). V shed 4 bases and J shed 3 bases, with 14 bases lying between them. In germline, CDR1 is SEHNR, CDR2 FQNEAQ (reference sequence). CDR3 size: 15 residues. This CDR3 is CASSSTGPTTDTQYF. CDR3 nucleotide sequence: TGTGCCAGCAGCTCAACAGGCCCGACGACAGATACGCAGTATTTT.

The J gene is TRBJ2-3, the V gene TRBV3-1 (or the pseudogene TRBV3-2); 8 bases fit TRBD2. This CDR3 spans 18 amino acids. Germline V gives CDR1 LGHDT, CDR2 YNNKEL (reference sequence). The junction had 10 bases not matched to a gene; V was cut back by 2 bases and J by 0 bases. The CDR3 DNA sequence: TGTGCCAGCAGCCAATCTGGGCTAGCGGGCCGCAGCACAGATACGCAGTATTTT. As protein: CASSQSGLAGRSTDTQYF.

The genes are TRBV7-8 and TRBJ1-2; TRBD1 might be the D (5 bases). In germline, CDR1 is SGHVS, CDR2 FQNEAQ. V was shortened by 1 base and J by 1 base, with 13 bases between the two germline ends. This CDR3 is built from 16 residues. For the CDR3, the DNA is TGTGCCAGCAGCTTAGACAGGCGAAACCTTAACTATGGCTACACCTTC. Amino acid sequence: CASSLDRRNLNYGYTF. The whole variable domain, filled in from reference TRBV7-8 and TRBJ1-2, reads GAGVSQSPRYKVAKRGQDVALRCDPISGHVSLFWYQQALGQGPEFLTYFQNEAQLDKSGLPSDRFFAERPEGSVSTLKIQRTQQEDSAVYLCASSLDRRNLNYGYTFGSGTRLTVV.

This rearrangement joins TRBV5-4 to TRBJ1-1, with 8 bases fitting TRBD1. This CDR3 spans 14 amino acids. The germline V gene has CDR1 SGHNT and CDR2 YYREEE (reference sequence). V gave up 1 base and J gave up 5 bases; unmatched junction bases: 4. The CDR3 DNA follows: TGTGCCAGCAGCTTGACAGGGGGTCGGACTGAAGCTTTCTTT. The encoded protein is CASSLTGGRTEAFF. The variable domain in full, with the rest retrieved from reference TRBV5-4 and TRBJ1-1, is ETGVTQSPTHLIKTRGQQVTLRCSSQSGHNTVSWYQQALGQGPQFIFQYYREEENGRGNFPPRFSGLQFPNYSSELNVNALELDDSALYLCASSLTGGRTEAFFGQGTRLTVV.

This chain links TRBV5-1 with TRBJ1-6; the D gene is possibly TRBD1 (6 bases). Trimming shortened V by 6 bases and J by 5 bases, and 15 bases separated the two germline ends. CDR3 length: 15 amino acids. Germline values: CDR1 SGHRS, CDR2 YFSETQ. In DNA, the CDR3 is TGCGCCAGCACCATCCGGCAGGGGAATAATTCACCCCTCCACTTT. This sequence encodes CASTIRQGNNSPLHF.

The sample holds one count of this clone. The chain is built from TRBV11-3 and TRBJ2-7; TRBD2 agrees at 7 bases. This CDR3 is 14 amino acids long. The V gene's germline CDR1 is SGHNT and CDR2 YENEEA. V was pared by 1 base and J by 2 bases, with 2 bases of the junction left unmatched. The CDR3: CASSLGRGTYEQYF. CDR3 nucleotide sequence: TGTGCCAGCAGCTTAGGGCGGGGGACCTACGAGCAGTACTTC.

The chain uses TRBV7-9 and TRBJ2-1; 9 bases match TRBD2. CDR3 length: 17 amino acids. The ends lost 2 bases at V and 0 bases at J; junction bases unmatched: 5. Per the germline V gene, CDR1 is SEHNR and CDR2 is FQNEAQ (reference sequence). CDR3 nucleotides: TGTGCCAGCAGCTTACGACTAGCGGCCAGCTCCTACAATGAGCAGTTCTTC. This encodes CASSLRLAASSYNEQFF.

Here the CDR3 DNA reads TGCGCCAGCAGCTTCGGCGGGATCCACGAGCAGTACTTC. It encodes CASSFGGIHEQYF. The V gene is TRBV5-1, the J gene TRBJ2-7, with D possibly matching TRBD2 (6 bases). V lost 2 bases to trimming and J lost 5 bases, with 11 bases between them. CDR3 length: 13 amino acids. Germline V gives CDR1 SGHRS, CDR2 YFSETQ.

The chain uses TRBV5-1 and TRBJ2-7; D gene unclear. This CDR3 region has 14 residues. Trimming took off 0 bases at V and 2 bases at J, with 9 bases between the two ends. The V gene's germline CDR1 is SGHRS and CDR2 YFSETQ. The CDR3 loop reads CASSLELGTYEQYF. Written as DNA, the CDR3 is TGCGCCAGCAGCTTGGAGCTCGGTACCTACGAGCAGTACTTC.

The chain is built from TRBV4-1 and TRBJ1-4; D remains ambiguous. CDR3 size: 16 residues. From germline, CDR1 is MGHRA and CDR2 YSYEKL. The germline V and J ends were trimmed by 0 bases and 0 bases, with 8 bases remaining between them. This CDR3 reads CASSQDTEATNEKLFF. The CDR3 DNA sequence: TGCGCCAGCAGCCAAGACACGGAGGCAACTAATGAAAAACTGTTTTTT.

The chain employs TRBV2 and TRBJ2-1; TRBD2 matches at 8 bases. Germline lookup yields CDR1 SNHLY and CDR2 FYNNEI. This CDR3 region has 14 residues. The J segment lost 7 bases and the V segment lost 8 bases, leaving 10 bases of the junction unmatched. The CDR3 region is CASRGGLVGNEQFF. The CDR3 DNA sequence: TGTGCCAGCCGCGGGGGACTAGTTGGGAATGAGCAGTTCTTC.

This clone was seen once. The chain combines TRBV6-2 or TRBV6-3 with TRBJ2-1; D remains unclear. The CDR3 runs 16 residues. The V and J ends lost 4 bases and 0 bases respectively, with 13 bases between them. The germline V gene has CDR1 MNHEY and CDR2 SVGEGT. In DNA, the CDR3 is TGTGCCAGCAGTTTTCACAGCCGTAGCTCCTACAATGAGCAGTTCTTC. Translating gives CASSFHSRSSYNEQFF.

This clone occurred a few times. This sequence joins TRBV5-6 and TRBJ2-7, with 10 bases fitting TRBD2. The CDR3 is 16 amino acids. Germline V CDR1 and CDR2: SGHDT, YYEEEE. V was pared by 4 bases and J by 0 bases, with 7 bases of the junction left unmatched. The CDR3 coding sequence is TGTGCCAGCAGCCGAATAGCGGGAGGTCTCTCCTACGAGCAGTACTTC. Translating gives CASSRIAGGLSYEQYF.

The chain joins TRBV5-1 to TRBJ1-3, with D perhaps TRBD1 (6 bases). Germline assignment: CDR1 SGHRS and CDR2 YFSETQ. V was shortened by 2 bases and J by 9 bases, with 18 bases between the two germline ends. This CDR3 region has 15 residues. The chain's CDR3 is CASSLGTFSGGTIYF. For the CDR3, the DNA is TGCGCCAGCAGCTTAGGGACATTCTCTGGAGGCACCATATATTTT.

As for this clone: The junction departs from the called germline gene at one end, perhaps through a read error. The J gene is TRBJ1-2, the V gene TRBV19, with a possible D match to TRBD1 (6 bases). Germline V CDR1 and CDR2: LNHDA, SQIVND (reference sequence). The CDR3 contains 15 residues. In nucleotides, the CDR3 is TGTGCCAGTAGCATAGGACAGCCGCAGCTCCATGGCTACACCTTC. Translating gives CASSIGQPQLHGYTF. The full variable domain, its missing parts supplied by reference TRBV19 and TRBJ1-2, is DGGITQSPKYLFRKEGQNVTLSCEQNLNHDAMYWYRQDPGQGLRLIYYSQIVNDFQKGDIAEGYSVSREKKESFPLTVTSAQKNPTAFYLCASSIGQPQLHGYTFGSGTRLTVV.

The chain carries TRBV4-1 and TRBJ2-7; D ambiguous. Trimming left V 2 bases short and J 6 bases short, with 14 bases between. The CDR3 length is 14 residues. Germline CDR1 reads MGHRA; CDR2 reads YSYEKL. In nucleotides, the CDR3 is TGCGCCAGCAGCCAACCCCCCCTAGGCAGCGAGCAGTACTTC. The encoded protein is CASSQPPLGSEQYF.

V and J are TRBV19 and TRBJ1-4; D call uncertain. V lost 6 bases and J 0 bases, leaving 11 bases between the germline ends. CDR1 and CDR2 from the germline V gene are LNHDA and SQIVND (reference sequence). The CDR3 runs to 15 residues. CDR3 loop: CASRASSTTNEKLFF. The CDR3, as DNA: TGTGCCAGTAGGGCCTCTTCAACAACTAATGAAAAACTGTTTTTT. Full variable domain (rest looked up from reference TRBV19 and TRBJ1-4): DGGITQSPKYLFRKEGQNVTLSCEQNLNHDAMYWYRQDPGQGLRLIYYSQIVNDFQKGDIAEGYSVSREKKESFPLTVTSAQKNPTAFYLCASRASSTTNEKLFFGSGTQLSVL.

This clone was observed a handful of times. V and J are TRBV27 and TRBJ2-2; D possibly corresponds to TRBD2 (6 bases). The CDR3 is 15 residues long. V was trimmed by 5 bases and J by 7 bases, leaving 17 bases between them. The germline V gene has CDR1 MNHEY and CDR2 SMNVEV (reference sequence). CDR3 coding DNA: TGTGCCAGCAGTCATGAGGGGAGGTTTGTCGGGGAGCTGTTTTTT. Its protein is CASSHEGRFVGELFF.

This clone appeared a single time. The V and J genes are TRBV9 and TRBJ1-6; 8 bases map to TRBD1. The V segment lost 3 bases and the J segment 10 bases; nucleotides outside the gene matches: 9. The germline V gene has CDR1 SGDLS and CDR2 YYNGEE. CDR3 length: 15 residues. CDR3 bases: TGTGCCAGCAGCGCTTCCGGACAGGGTGGCTCACCCCTCCACTTT. As protein: CASSASGQGGSPLHF. Filled out from reference TRBV9 and TRBJ1-6, the complete variable domain reads DSGVTQTPKHLITATGQRVTLRCSPRSGDLSVYWYQQSLDQGLQFLIQYYNGEERAKGNILERFSAQQFPDLHSELNLSSLELGDSALYFCASSASGQGGSPLHFGNGTRLTVT.

The chain combines TRBV25-1 with TRBJ1-2; D is unclear. The CDR3 length is 14 residues. CDR1 is MGHDK, CDR2 SYGVNS, per germline. V gave up 3 bases and J gave up 2 bases, with 10 bases separating them. The chain's CDR3 is CASSDHGRNYGYTF. CDR3 nucleotide sequence: TGTGCCAGCAGTGACCATGGCAGAAACTATGGCTACACCTTC.

This chain uses TRBV7-2 with TRBJ2-3, with TRBD2 identical over 10 bases. Germline V CDR1 and CDR2: SGHTA, FQGNSA. The ends lost 0 bases at V and 2 bases at J; junction bases unmatched: 8. The CDR3 runs 18 residues. CDR3 sequence: CASSLARSSGRFTDTQYF. The CDR3 nucleotides are TGTGCCAGCAGCTTAGCGCGTAGTAGCGGGAGGTTCACAGATACGCAGTATTTT.

The V gene is TRBV10-1, the J gene TRBJ2-6; TRBD1 might be the D (5 bases). Trimming left V 3 bases short and J 2 bases short, with 20 bases between. CDR3 size: 19 residues. Germline loops: CDR1 WNHNN, CDR2 SYGVQD (reference sequence). CDR3 coding DNA: TGCGCCAGCAGTGACCCGAGACAGACACATACTACTGGGGCCAACGTCCTGACTTTC. Its protein product is CASSDPRQTHTTGANVLTF.